The 24 T cell receptor beta chains listed next were all sequenced from one sample in a study of memory CD4+ T cells and cytomegalovirus serostatus. The method was immunoSEQ multiplex PCR; TCRdb's version includes in-frame clones alone and lacks a portion of them. The data show under 70,000 clones, about 81% seen once. Single viable CD3+CD4+CD8-CD45RO+ cells were sorted as the memory CD4+ T cells. The sequenced sample consisted of memory CD4+ T cells from blood. The receptors stem from an adult in good health and CMV-seronegative.

The chain joins TRBV27 to TRBJ2-7, with 10 bases identical to TRBD1. J gave up 3 bases and V 5 bases, and 10 bases lay outside the gene matches. The germline V gene has CDR1 MNHEY and CDR2 SMNVEV (reference sequence). The CDR3 consists of 16 residues. The CDR3, as DNA: TGTGCCAGCAGTGTATTACCGGGACAGGGGAGCTACGAGCAGTACTTC. Its protein product is CASSVLPGQGSYEQYF.

A remark on this clone: Other DNA sequences in this specimen translate into the identical CDR3. The chain carries TRBV7-3 and TRBJ2-1; D gene uncertain. CDR3 length equals 13 residues. With 5 bases removed from V and 4 bases from J, the gap between germline ends came to 9 bases. From germline, CDR1 is SGHTA and CDR2 FQGTGA. The CDR3 is CASSPGSYNEQFF. CDR3 bases: TGTGCCAGCAGCCCTGGTTCTTACAATGAGCAGTTCTTC.

V and J are TRBV5-4 and TRBJ2-2; no clear D gene. With 2 bases removed from V and 8 bases from J, the gap between germline ends came to 13 bases. Germline V CDR1 and CDR2: SGHNT, YYREEE (reference sequence). The CDR3 is 14 residues long. DNA for the CDR3: TGTGCCAGCAGCTTCAGCCGTCTAGGAGGGGAGCTGTTTTTT. It specifies CASSFSRLGGELFF.

The chain couples TRBV7-8 to TRBJ1-1; D remains unclear. This CDR3 is built from 14 residues. Germline V gives CDR1 SGHVS, CDR2 FQNEAQ. The V and J ends lost 6 bases and 1 base respectively, with 12 bases between them. The CDR3 loop reads CASRFRYGNTEAFF. For the CDR3, the DNA is TGTGCCAGCAGGTTTAGGTACGGGAACACTGAAGCTTTCTTT.

V and J are TRBV10-2 and TRBJ2-1; 8 nucleotides agree with TRBD2. J was trimmed by 9 bases and V by 0 bases; bases with no gene match: 19. The length of the CDR3 is 19 residues. Germline V gene sequence: CDR1 WSHSY, CDR2 SAAADI. Written as DNA, the CDR3 is TGCGCCAGCAGTGAGTCGCGTTTTCCTCCGGGACTAGGTTTTTCTGAGCAGTTCTTC. It translates to CASSESRFPPGLGFSEQFF.

This chain uses TRBV30 with TRBJ2-4; the D is unclear. This CDR3 spans 12 amino acids. Germline-derived CDR1 and CDR2 are GTSNPN and SVGIG (reference sequence). Trimming removed 2 bases at V and 0 bases at J, with 2 bases between. CDR3 nucleotides: TGTGCCTGGAGTCCAGCCAAAAACATTCAGTACTTC. It yields the protein CAWSPAKNIQYF.

The chain recombines TRBV19 with TRBJ2-6; D call uncertain. Germline V lookup: CDR1 LNHDA, CDR2 SQIVND (reference sequence). The V end was cut by 9 bases, the J end by 3 bases, with 12 bases between. The CDR3 extends over 14 amino acids. The CDR3 DNA is TGTGCCAGCCGCCCTTCCAATGGGGCCAACGTCCTGACTTTC. Its protein product is CASRPSNGANVLTF. Full variable domain (rest looked up from reference TRBV19 and TRBJ2-6): DGGITQSPKYLFRKEGQNVTLSCEQNLNHDAMYWYRQDPGQGLRLIYYSQIVNDFQKGDIAEGYSVSREKKESFPLTVTSAQKNPTAFYLCASRPSNGANVLTFGAGSRLTVL.

This clone was picked up one time. V is TRBV6-1 and J is TRBJ1-1, with D hard to call. The CDR3 extends over 14 amino acids. The germline V gene encodes CDR1 MNHNS and CDR2 SASEGT. The ends were cut back, 0 bases at V and 4 bases at J, with 9 bases in the middle. As DNA, the CDR3 is TGTGCCAGCAGTGAAGCGTTACGGACCACTGAAGCTTTCTTT. It specifies CASSEALRTTEAFF.

Comments on this clone: Its ends do not fully match the called genes, so a read error is possible. The J gene is TRBJ1-1, the V gene TRBV7-3, with D unresolved. The CDR3 covers 16 residues. Germline V gene sequence: CDR1 SGHTA, CDR2 FQGTGA. The CDR3 sequence: CASSLTPSGLNTEAFF. The CDR3 region has the DNA TGTGCCAGCAGCCTAACGCCCAGCGGGTTGAACACTGAAGCTTTCTTT.

The chain joins TRBV30 to TRBJ1-1, with a possible D match to TRBD1 (5 bases). The CDR3 is 14 residues long. The germline V and J ends were trimmed by 3 bases and 4 bases, with 15 bases remaining between them. Germline CDR1 reads GTSNPN; CDR2 reads SVGIG (reference sequence). As DNA, the CDR3 is TGTGCCTGGAGACTCCCAGACAGATTCACTGAAGCTTTCTTT. This encodes CAWRLPDRFTEAFF.

This chain links TRBV7-3 with TRBJ2-6; D is undetermined. Per the germline V gene, CDR1 is SGHTA and CDR2 is FQGTGA. The V end lost 5 bases, the J end lost 4 bases, and 15 bases lay between the germline ends. The CDR3 covers 16 residues. The CDR3, as DNA: TGTGCCAGCAGCCCCCCGGGCCACTTGGGGGCCAACGTCCTGACTTTC. As protein: CASSPPGHLGANVLTF.

The chain uses TRBV18 and TRBJ1-5, with 10 bases that match TRBD1. Germline CDR1 and CDR2: KGHSH and LQKENI. The J segment lost 5 bases and the V segment lost 0 bases, leaving 1 base of the junction unmatched. The CDR3 runs 15 residues. The CDR3 region is CASSPPDRGDQPQHF. The DNA of the CDR3 is TGTGCCAGCTCACCACCGGACAGGGGGGATCAGCCCCAGCATTTT.

This chain connects TRBV9 to TRBJ2-2; 8 bases are a match to TRBD1. The CDR3 is made up of 14 amino acids. The trim removed 5 bases at V and 5 bases at J, leaving 5 bases unmatched. CDR1 SGDLS and CDR2 YYNGEE come from the germline V gene. The CDR3 loop reads CASRGQAVTGELFF. The CDR3 coding sequence is TGTGCCAGCAGGGGACAGGCGGTGACCGGGGAGCTGTTTTTT.

The chain recombines TRBV4-2 with TRBJ2-7, with 12 bases lining up with TRBD2. The length of the CDR3 is 16 residues. V lost 0 bases, J lost 2 bases, and 2 bases stayed unmatched. Per the germline V gene, CDR1 is LGHNA and CDR2 is YNFKEQ. The CDR3 loop reads CASSQDGLAGTYEQYF. The CDR3 bases are TGTGCCAGCAGCCAAGATGGACTAGCGGGAACCTACGAGCAGTACTTC.

This chain links TRBV27 with TRBJ1-6; D is undetermined. Trimming removed 8 bases from V and 4 bases from J, with 12 bases in between. CDR1 is MNHEY and CDR2 is SMNVEV in the germline V gene (reference sequence). The length of the CDR3 is 14 residues. DNA of the CDR3: TGTGCCAGCCGCCCGGCCGAATATAATTCACCCCTCCACTTT. Amino acid sequence: CASRPAEYNSPLHF.

CDR3 in amino acids: CASSPLPGEQFF. In nucleotides, the CDR3 is TGTGCCAGCTCACCACTCCCGGGTGAGCAGTTCTTC. The rearrangement joins TRBV18 to TRBJ2-1; D gene ambiguous. The germline CDR1 and CDR2 sequences are KGHSH and LQKENI. V was clipped by 1 base and J by 9 bases, with 7 bases between them. The CDR3 is 12 amino acids.

This chain uses TRBV2 with TRBJ1-5; tentative D call: TRBD1 (5 bases). This CDR3 region has 14 residues. From germline, CDR1 is SNHLY and CDR2 FYNNEI. The germline V and J ends were trimmed by 3 bases and 3 bases, with 9 bases remaining between them. The CDR3 DNA sequence: TGTGCCAGCAGTGAGAAGGGGTACAATCAGCCCCAGCATTTT. Translated: CASSEKGYNQPQHF.

This chain links TRBV6-5 with TRBJ2-5; possible D gene TRBD1, 5 bases. Trimming stripped 5 bases from V and 0 bases from J, with 13 bases between. The germline V gene has CDR1 MNHEY and CDR2 SVGAGI. CDR3 length: 15 amino acids. The CDR3: CASSPFTGNQETQYF. DNA of the CDR3: TGTGCCAGCAGTCCGTTTACAGGAAACCAAGAGACCCAGTACTTC.

The chain couples TRBV5-1 to TRBJ2-6; the D gene is possibly TRBD2 (6 bases). Between the trimmed V and J ends, which lost 4 bases and 4 bases, there was a span of 18 bases. This CDR3 region has 17 residues. Germline loops: CDR1 SGHRS, CDR2 YFSETQ. The CDR3 here is CASSPGTSSGGANVLTF. The CDR3 DNA is TGCGCCAGCAGCCCGGGGACTTCGTCGGGAGGGGCCAACGTCCTGACTTTC.

This clone turned up a few times. The chain combines TRBV30 with TRBJ1-4; 7 bases match TRBD1. The CDR3 covers 16 residues. Germline CDR1 reads GTSNPN; CDR2 reads SVGIG (reference sequence). Trimming took 0 bases from V and 5 from J; bases not matched to a gene: 9. The CDR3 is CAWSVPRGRENEKLFF. The CDR3 DNA reads as TGTGCCTGGAGTGTACCAAGGGGGCGGGAGAATGAAAAACTGTTTTTT.

Concerning this clone itself: A junction end diverges from the germline sequence, so it may reflect a read error. The rearrangement uses TRBV11-2 and TRBJ2-7; 9 positions agree with TRBD1. The CDR3 runs 18 residues. Germline V gene sequence: CDR1 SGHAT, CDR2 FQNNGV. The CDR3 nucleotides read TGTGCCAGCAGCTTTCCGGGACAGGGTCTCTCTTATTCCTACCAGCAGTACTTC. Amino acids: CASSFPGQGLSYSYQQYF.

The gene calls are TRBV5-1 and TRBJ1-3; D is undetermined. V gave up 3 bases and J gave up 10 bases, with 23 bases separating them. The CDR3 has 16 residues. CDR1 and CDR2 (germline): SGHRS, YFSETQ. The CDR3 protein is CASSSSGPPESGTIYF. In DNA, the CDR3 is TGCGCCAGCAGCTCGAGCGGACCCCCCGAGTCCGGAACCATATATTTT.

V and J are TRBV11-3 and TRBJ2-1, with 9 bases lining up with TRBD1. The germline V gene encodes CDR1 SGHNT and CDR2 YENEEA. V was pared by 1 base and J by 2 bases, with 3 bases of the junction left unmatched. This CDR3 contains 16 residues. This chain's CDR3 is CASSLAGTGPYNEQFF. Written as DNA, the CDR3 is TGTGCCAGCAGCTTAGCCGGGACAGGGCCCTACAATGAGCAGTTCTTC.

The CDR3 DNA is TGTGCCAGCAGCTTCGCGGGTGGAGGAAGCTATGGCTACACCTTC. Translating it yields CASSFAGGGSYGYTF. The V and J genes are TRBV5-6 and TRBJ1-2; no firm D call. This CDR3 region has 15 residues. Germline V CDR1 and CDR2: SGHDT, YYEEEE. V shed 2 bases and J shed 4 bases, with 15 bases lying between them.